The clone carrying this TCR beta chain occurred once. Sequenced by immunoSEQ multiplex PCR; TCRdb stores in-frame clones only, minus some. This table holds around 250,000 clones, approximately 90% found once. Allocation to cohorts depended on clinical history reported by the participants. Up to 2 weeks before entering the study, exposed participants had met a COVID-19 case. The record originates from a study of blood T cell repertoires in COVID-19. Study summary: Collection of acute and convalescent COVID-19 samples took place in the United States, Italy and Spain. Sources were T cells, B-cell-depleted T cells, or PBMCs; the material itself was cDNA or gDNA.

The trim removed 0 bases at V and 4 bases at J, leaving 4 bases unmatched. Germline-derived CDR1 and CDR2 are SGDLS and YYNGEE. There are 15 residues in the CDR3. The sequence was obtained from a man in his forties or fifties who had been exposed to COVID-19. The sequenced sample consisted of PBMCs or T cells enriched from blood (not recorded which). This chain uses TRBV9 with TRBJ1-3, with TRBD1 matching over 7 bases. The CDR3 DNA reads TGTGCCAGCAGCGTAGGCAGGGGGGAAGGAAACACCATATATTTT. Its protein product is CASSVGRGEGNTIYF.